A few counts support the clone carrying this T cell receptor beta chain. Its antigen remains unknown. The sample belongs to a study of regulatory T cells in long-lasting Graves disease. Study-wide results and limits: Newly diagnosed patients had higher TCR diversity than persistent Graves' patients did. Persistent disease samples used TRBV28, TRBJ1-2 and TRBJ2-5 preferentially.

For TCR beta, libraries came from iRepertoire HTBI primers and Arm-PCR of CDR3 regions. MiXCR was run by TCRdb on the multiplex PCR reads, yielding one entry per CDR3 protein. The sample contains around 250,000 distinct CDR3 sequences, about 17% of which appear only once. The length of the CDR3 is 14 residues. The V gene lost 2 bases and the J gene lost 3 bases, with 12 bases spanning the gap. The germline CDR1 and CDR2 sequences are DFQATT and SNEGSKA (reference sequence). Time point defined: newly diagnosed GD, antithyroid drugs for less than 3 months. Making the TCR library involved RNA that had been extracted from PBMCs. The sample was also reused in another study, on T cells in Graves' hyperthyroidism and ophthalmopathy. According to that study: Researchers report that a 13 V-J model separated ophthalmopathy from stable hyperthyroidism.

The clonotype was recovered from a woman in her thirties with Graves disease. Specimen: peripheral blood mononuclear cells (PBMCs), collected at new diagnosis, from a patient treated with antithyroid drugs. The V gene is TRBV20-1, the J gene TRBJ2-3; a possible D gene is TRBD1 (6 bases). CDR3 DNA sequence: TGCAGTGCTAGAAATAGGCAGGGGACAGATACGCAGTATTTT. As protein: CSARNRQGTDTQYF.